This TCR beta chain was sequenced for a study of identical twins. Overall study results and limits: Out-of-frame beta chain sequences displayed weaker excess sharing between twins.

Unique molecular identifiers were present on the cDNA, which also gained a universal primer site by template switching. TCRdb recomputed calls from the 5' RACE reads with MiXCR, one row per CDR3 protein. This sample has around 650,000 distinct CDR3 sequences, with roughly 7.1% found just once. As concerns this clonotype: Its antigen is currently unknown.

Trimming pared 8 bases from V and 6 bases from J, leaving 20 bases between. The CDR3 is made up of 15 amino acids. This same sample was also part of a study on yellow fever vaccine responses in identical twins.

The sequence was collected from a woman between 18 and 29 years old in good health. V is TRBV12-3 or TRBV12-4 and J is TRBJ2-1; tentatively, D is TRBD1 (6 bases). Sample: PBMCs. CDR3 amino acids: CASSLPGTTFNEQFF. The CDR3, as DNA: TGTGCCAGCTCCCTCCCCGGGACAACATTCAATGAGCAGTTCTTC.